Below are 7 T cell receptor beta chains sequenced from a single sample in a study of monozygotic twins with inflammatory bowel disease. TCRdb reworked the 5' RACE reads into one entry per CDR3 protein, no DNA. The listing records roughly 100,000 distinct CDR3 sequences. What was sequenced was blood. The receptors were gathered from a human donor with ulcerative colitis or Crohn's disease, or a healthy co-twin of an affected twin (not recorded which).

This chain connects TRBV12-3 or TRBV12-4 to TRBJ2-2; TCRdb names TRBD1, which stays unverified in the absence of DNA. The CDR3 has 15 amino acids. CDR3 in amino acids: CASSLSQGYTGELFF.

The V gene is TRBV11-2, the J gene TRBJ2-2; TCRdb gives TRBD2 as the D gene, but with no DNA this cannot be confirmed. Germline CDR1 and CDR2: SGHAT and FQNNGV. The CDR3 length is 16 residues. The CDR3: CASSQSSGSHTGELFF.

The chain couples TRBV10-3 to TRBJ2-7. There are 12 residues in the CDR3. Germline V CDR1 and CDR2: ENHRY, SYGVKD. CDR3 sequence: CAISETVYEQYF.

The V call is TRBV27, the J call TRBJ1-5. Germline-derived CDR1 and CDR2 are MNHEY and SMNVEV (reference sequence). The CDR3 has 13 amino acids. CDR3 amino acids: CASSFRVNQPQHF.

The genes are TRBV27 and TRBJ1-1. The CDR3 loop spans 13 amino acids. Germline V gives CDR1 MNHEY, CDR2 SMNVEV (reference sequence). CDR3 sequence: CASRSGGGLQAFF.

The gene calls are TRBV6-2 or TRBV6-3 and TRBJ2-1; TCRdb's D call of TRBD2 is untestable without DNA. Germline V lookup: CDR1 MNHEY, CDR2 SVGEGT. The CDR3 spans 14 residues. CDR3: CASRGLAANNEQFF.

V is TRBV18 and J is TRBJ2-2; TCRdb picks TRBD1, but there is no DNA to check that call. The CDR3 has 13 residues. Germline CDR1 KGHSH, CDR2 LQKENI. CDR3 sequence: CASSPTRDGELFF.